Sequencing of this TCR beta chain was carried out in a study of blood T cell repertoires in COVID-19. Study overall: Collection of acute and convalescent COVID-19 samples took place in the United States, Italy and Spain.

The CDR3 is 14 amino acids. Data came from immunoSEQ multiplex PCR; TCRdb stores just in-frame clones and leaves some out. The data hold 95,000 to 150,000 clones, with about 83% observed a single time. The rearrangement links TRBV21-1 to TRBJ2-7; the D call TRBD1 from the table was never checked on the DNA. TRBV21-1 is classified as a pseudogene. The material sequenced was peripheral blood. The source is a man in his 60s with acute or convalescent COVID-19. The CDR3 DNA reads TGTGCCAGCAGCGAACGGACAGGGATCTACGAGCAGTACTTC. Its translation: CASSERTGIYEQYF.